This T cell receptor (beta chain) was profiled in a study of blood T cell repertoires in COVID-19. Study-wide background: Sources were T cells, B-cell-depleted T cells, or PBMCs; the material itself was cDNA or gDNA.

TCRdb's table, derived via immunoSEQ multiplex PCR, lists solely in-frame clones and lacks some. There are about 73,000 clones in the sample; roughly 90% occur only once, and roughly 15% lies in the top ten. Germline V CDR1 and CDR2: LGHNA, YSLEER. The CDR3 runs 16 residues. V was trimmed by 0 bases and J by 4 bases, leaving 14 bases between them. The sequence was collected from a woman aged 80 or over with active or convalescent COVID-19. The chain joins TRBV4-3 to TRBJ2-3, with a weak D call TRBD2 (6 bases). Sequencing was carried out using peripheral blood. CDR3 loop: CASSQEEGGVADTQYF. For the CDR3, the DNA is TGCGCCAGCAGCCAAGAGGAGGGCGGGGTGGCAGATACGCAGTATTTT.